The 23 T cell receptor beta chains given below trace back to one sample, sequenced in a study of T cell repertoires in cytomegalovirus infection. TCRdb re-analysed the reads in MiXCR, keeping a single row per CDR3 protein. The table has some 280,000 distinct CDR3 sequences, approximately 13% seen once; the top ten hold around 8.7%. The sample taken for sequencing was PBMCs. These TCRs come from a human donor in good health (CMV status not recorded). Some clones in this sample may be carry-over from other donors' samples.

The chain has TRBV20-1 and TRBJ1-1, with D possibly being TRBD1 (6 bases). CDR1 DFQATT and CDR2 SNEGSKA come from the germline V gene (reference sequence). The V end lost 6 bases, the J end lost 4 bases, and 21 bases lay between the germline ends. The CDR3 totals 15 residues. The CDR3 DNA follows: TGCAGTGCCCGCCGTAGGGACAATCTAGGCACTGAAGCTTTCTTT. It encodes CSARRRDNLGTEAFF.

The chain is built from TRBV6-1 and TRBJ2-1; no definite D call. This CDR3 region has 15 residues. Germline lookup yields CDR1 MNHNS and CDR2 SASEGT. V was pared by 6 bases and J by 6 bases, with 18 bases between. For the CDR3, the DNA is TGTGCCAGCAGCCTTTCATCGTCCCCCTTCAATGAGCAGTTCTTC. Translation gives CASSLSSSPFNEQFF.

This clonotype was counted many times. The chain has TRBV7-2 and TRBJ1-5; TRBD1 might be the D (5 bases). The CDR3 consists of 15 residues. The V gene's germline CDR1 is SGHTA and CDR2 FQGNSA. V dropped 3 bases and J dropped 7 bases, with 16 bases sitting between them. The CDR3 coding sequence is TGTGCCAGCAGCTTGGGGGGGGAAGCTGGCCAGCCCCAGCATTTT. Its protein is CASSLGGEAGQPQHF.

This clonotype was seen repeatedly, ten times or more. CDR3 in amino acids: CASSGGAFDEQFF. For the CDR3, the DNA is TGTGCCAGCAGCGGGGGGGCCTTCGATGAGCAGTTCTTC. The chain links TRBV27 to TRBJ2-1, with 8 bases lining up with TRBD2. The junction had 6 bases not matched to a gene; V was cut back by 6 bases and J by 8 bases. From germline, CDR1 is MNHEY and CDR2 SMNVEV (reference sequence). The length of the CDR3 is 13 residues.

This clonotype has ten or more counts. The rearrangement joins TRBV11-2 to TRBJ2-2; a possible D gene is TRBD1 (6 bases). Germline V gene sequence: CDR1 SGHAT, CDR2 FQNNGV. The CDR3 extends over 15 amino acids. Trimming removed 2 bases from V and 5 bases from J, with 12 bases in between. The DNA for the CDR3 is TGTGCCAGCAGCTTAATACAGGGTGCGACCGGGGAGCTGTTTTTT. Encoded protein: CASSLIQGATGELFF.

In this sample, this clonotype turned up many times. The genes are TRBV12-3 or TRBV12-4 and TRBJ2-1; no reliable D call. The ends were cut back, 3 bases at V and 7 bases at J, with 4 bases in the middle. This CDR3 has 11 residues. The CDR3 DNA follows: TGTGCCAGCAGTTTCGTGAATGAGCAGTTCTTC. It yields the protein CASSFVNEQFF.

The chain has TRBV5-1 and TRBJ2-7, with 8 bases aligning to TRBD2. Germline V gene sequence: CDR1 SGHRS, CDR2 YFSETQ. The junction had 7 bases not matched to a gene; V was cut back by 6 bases and J by 5 bases. This CDR3 contains 13 residues. Here the CDR3 DNA reads TGCGCCAGCAAAGTCGGGGGGGCCCACGAGCAGTACTTC. Translating it yields CASKVGGAHEQYF.

This clonotype has ten or more counts. The genes are TRBV7-6 and TRBJ1-1; unclear D gene. The CDR3 contains 13 residues. From germline, CDR1 is SGHVS and CDR2 FNYEAQ. Trimming removed 5 bases from V and 1 base from J, with 8 bases in between. The DNA for the CDR3 is TGTGCCAGCAGCCGGCGGACGAACACTGAAGCTTTCTTT. Its translation: CASSRRTNTEAFF.

This clonotype was seen at least ten times. The chain couples TRBV6-6 to TRBJ1-5; the D gene is possibly TRBD1 (5 bases). CDR1 and CDR2 from the germline V gene are MNHNY and SVGAGI (reference sequence). The CDR3 loop spans 16 amino acids. Trimming pared 2 bases from V and 4 bases from J, leaving 15 bases between. The CDR3 nucleotides read TGTGCCAGCAGTTACCCGACAGATCTTTCTAATCAGCCCCAGCATTTT. Protein: CASSYPTDLSNQPQHF.

This clonotype has more than one count but fewer than ten. The chain is built from TRBV29-1 and TRBJ1-1, with D perhaps matching TRBD1 (5 bases). The CDR3 length is 12 residues. Looked up from germline, CDR1 is SQVTM and CDR2 is ANQGSEA. The CDR3 sequence: CRIDSPGTEAFF. In DNA, the CDR3 is TGCAGGATCGACAGTCCGGGCACTGAAGCTTTCTTT.

In this sample, this clonotype turned up many times. The rearrangement uses TRBV7-9 and TRBJ1-1, with D hard to call. There are 14 residues in the CDR3. Trimming took off 4 bases at V and 6 bases at J, with 15 bases between the two ends. In germline, CDR1 is SEHNR, CDR2 FQNEAQ (reference sequence). CDR3 sequence: CASSSGLPRAEAFF. CDR3 nucleotides: TGTGCCAGCAGCTCCGGACTGCCGAGGGCTGAAGCTTTCTTT.

The chain has TRBV7-2 and TRBJ2-7; perhaps TRBD2 as D (6 bases). In germline, CDR1 is SGHTA, CDR2 FQGNSA. V lost 5 bases and J 2 bases, leaving 22 bases between the germline ends. The CDR3 runs 17 residues. CDR3 in amino acids: CASSRSGRGATPYEQYF. The CDR3 coding sequence is TGTGCCAGCAGCAGGTCCGGGAGAGGGGCAACGCCCTACGAGCAGTACTTC.

There are many counts of this clonotype. The chain recombines TRBV10-3 with TRBJ2-1; TRBD2 matches 10 bases. The V gene's germline CDR1 is ENHRY and CDR2 SYGVKD. The CDR3 contains 17 residues. After removal of 6 bases from V and 7 bases from J, the junction contained 15 bases not matched to a gene. The CDR3 region has the DNA TGTGCCATCAGCCGCCCTTTGCAGCGGGGGGGCGGGAATGAGCAGTTCTTC. It is translated as CAISRPLQRGGGNEQFF.

This chain uses TRBV3-1 with TRBJ1-2; TRBD1 might be the D (5 bases). Per the germline V gene, CDR1 is LGHDT and CDR2 is YNNKEL (reference sequence). The V end was cut by 3 bases, the J end by 3 bases, with 14 bases between. The CDR3 sequence is 15 residues long. CDR3 sequence reads: CASSQGTGIDYGYTF. The CDR3 DNA reads TGTGCCAGCAGCCAGGGGACGGGTATTGACTATGGCTACACCTTC.

This clonotype has just a few counts. V usage is TRBV2 and J usage is TRBJ2-2; 10 bases match TRBD1. With 7 bases clipped from V and 4 bases from J, the junction kept 3 bases outside the gene matches. The CDR3 is made up of 14 amino acids. Germline CDR1 is SNHLY and CDR2 is FYNNEI. The CDR3 sequence is CASIRDRGTGELFF. The CDR3, as DNA: TGTGCCAGCATTCGGGACAGGGGCACCGGGGAGCTGTTTTTT.

This clonotype was observed a few times. This chain connects TRBV4-2 to TRBJ2-1; 11 positions match TRBD2. Germline V gene sequence: CDR1 LGHNA, CDR2 YNFKEQ. CDR3 length: 16 residues. Trimming at V came to 1 base and at J to 7 bases, leaving 6 bases not matched to a gene. The DNA for the CDR3 is TGTGCCAGCAGCCAAGGGGGACTAGCGGATATGAATGAGCAGTTCTTC. This translates into CASSQGGLADMNEQFF.

This clonotype occurred a few times. The chain is built from TRBV20-1 and TRBJ2-1; 8 bases fit TRBD2. Trimming removed 3 bases from V and 9 bases from J; junction bases left unmatched: 13. CDR1 and CDR2 (germline): DFQATT, SNEGSKA (reference sequence). The length of the CDR3 is 15 residues. The CDR3 spells CSARLPGLDTSEQFF. In DNA form, the CDR3 reads TGCAGTGCTAGGTTGCCGGGACTAGATACTAGTGAGCAGTTCTTC.

This clonotype was observed at least ten times. V and J are TRBV7-8 and TRBJ1-5; TRBD1 is a possible D gene (6 bases). The length of the CDR3 is 15 residues. V was pared by 5 bases and J by 6 bases, with 17 bases between. Germline assignment: CDR1 SGHVS and CDR2 FQNEAQ. The CDR3 coding sequence is TGTGCCAGCAGCCCTGAGGGGGGGCGCTTTCAGCCCCAGCATTTT. As protein: CASSPEGGRFQPQHF. Full variable domain (missing parts from reference TRBV7-8 and TRBJ1-5): GAGVSQSPRYKVAKRGQDVALRCDPISGHVSLFWYQQALGQGPEFLTYFQNEAQLDKSGLPSDRFFAERPEGSVSTLKIQRTQQEDSAVYLCASSPEGGRFQPQHFGDGTRLSIL.

This clonotype was seen a few times. CDR3 protein: CASMGRGRTEAFF. DNA of the CDR3: TGTGCCAGCATGGGGCGGGGTCGGACTGAAGCTTTCTTT. The chain links TRBV2 to TRBJ1-1, with D possibly matching TRBD1 (5 bases). Per germline, CDR1 SNHLY and CDR2 FYNNEI. Trimming left V 7 bases short and J 5 bases short, with 14 bases between. The CDR3 is 13 residues long.

This clonotype was observed many times. The V gene is TRBV2, the J gene TRBJ2-2; the D gene is possibly TRBD1 (6 bases). Trimming took off 6 bases at V and 5 bases at J, with 16 bases between the two ends. The length of the CDR3 is 15 residues. Looked up from germline, CDR1 is SNHLY and CDR2 is FYNNEI. CDR3: CASREPGVETGELFF. CDR3 in DNA: TGTGCCAGCAGGGAACCAGGGGTCGAGACCGGGGAGCTGTTTTTT.

The sample holds many counts of this clonotype. The J gene is TRBJ1-2, the V gene TRBV27, with 9 bases fitting TRBD1. Germline CDR1 MNHEY, CDR2 SMNVEV (reference sequence). The length of the CDR3 is 16 residues. V gave up 3 bases and J gave up 8 bases; unmatched junction bases: 13. In DNA, the CDR3 is TGTGCCAGCAGTTTGGCCTCTGTCGGGACAGGGTCCGGCTACACCTTC. Translated, it gives CASSLASVGTGSGYTF.

Many counts were recorded for this clonotype. The chain employs TRBV2 and TRBJ2-5, with 11 bases identical to TRBD2. V lost 6 bases to trimming and J lost 2 bases; unmatched junction nucleotides: 5. Germline V gene sequence: CDR1 SNHLY, CDR2 FYNNEI. The CDR3 has 15 residues. The CDR3 reads CASRGTSGDQETQYF. CDR3 in DNA: TGTGCCAGCAGGGGGACTAGCGGTGATCAAGAGACCCAGTACTTC. The entire variable domain, with the rest obtained from reference TRBV2 and TRBJ2-5, is as follows: EPEVTQTPSHQVTQMGQEVILRCVPISNHLYFYWYRQILGQKVEFLVSFYNNEISEKSEIFDDQFSVERPDGSNFTLKIRSTKLEDSAMYFCASRGTSGDQETQYFGPGTRLLVL.

Many counts were recorded for this clonotype. The DNA of the CDR3 is TGTGCCAGCAGGGCGGGACTAGGACTCACAGATACGCAGTATTTT. This sequence encodes CASRAGLGLTDTQYF. This rearrangement joins TRBV28 to TRBJ2-3; 8 bases fit TRBD2. This CDR3 has 15 amino acids. In germline, CDR1 is MDHEN, CDR2 SYDVKM. V was clipped by 6 bases and J by 2 bases; unmatched bases: 7. The complete variable domain, with remaining parts taken from reference TRBV28 and TRBJ2-3, reads DVKVTQSSRYLVKRTGEKVFLECVQDMDHENMFWYRQDPGLGLRLIYFSYDVKMKEKGDIPEGYSVSREKKERFSLILESASTNQTSMYLCASRAGLGLTDTQYFGPGTRLTVL.